This T cell receptor beta chain was retrieved from a study of blood T cell repertoires in COVID-19 (dated by TCRdb to the early 2020s). A note on the overall study: Samples covering the acute and convalescent phases of COVID-19 were provided by collaborators in the United States, Italy and Spain. HLA class I and class II types, where available, came from metadata supplied by the sample provider rather than from assay-based typing. Subjects who had been exposed to COVID-19, were actively infected with it, or had recovered from it provided the deeply sampled blood TCRbeta repertoires that made up the dataset. Nearly every sample came with metadata listing a de-identified subject ID, COVID-19 status, age in years and sex. A freely available public database, intended as a resource for researchers studying the immune response to SARS-CoV-2, is where the repertoires were released. Samples came from the ongoing ImmuneRACE study (first 160 participants) plus 1,254 subjects from 6 global collaborators. The material from the prospective study consisted of cDNA or gDNA derived from T cells, B-cell-depleted T cells, or PBMCs. Results and caveats for the whole study, not just this receptor: How much clinical and demographic metadata was included differed by source and by participant, and the metadata was provided uncurated.

This clone appeared a few times. Its antigen remains undetermined. Base qualities are missing; no much larger clone stands one base away. The immunoSEQ Assay, a bias-controlled multiplex PCR, was used to amplify TCRbeta CDR3 regions from genomic DNA. The published analysis was carried out like this. The number of nucleated cells in each sample was estimated by amplification of reference gene primers within the assay. Sequence reads were collapsed and filtered to measure the absolute abundance of every unique TCRbeta CDR3 rearrangement. Productive Simpson clonality was computed per sample as the square root of Simpson's diversity index over productive rearrangements. TCRdb provides this immuneACCESS table in a form limited to in-frame rearrangements. Some clones are lacking; in checked studies, under half of them reflect an unresolved V gene, and why the rest are absent is not known. From that table come the V and J calls and clone size; the DNA was used to work out D and trimming. Across this sample there are more than 150,000 clones, with about 80% seen only once. The ten biggest clones cover approximately 0.5% of the sample.

As encoded in the germline V gene (reference sequence), CDR1 is SGHKS while CDR2 is YYEKEE. The CDR3 contains 14 residues, cysteine and phenylalanine counted. The CDR3 DNA has 42 bases and is translated from base 1. The trim is 4 bases for V and 4 bases for J, with a gap of 11 bases between the germline ends. Each collaborating institution followed its own protocols to collect whole blood in K2EDTA tubes. For TCRbeta analysis, collaborators shipped samples in one of three forms: frozen whole blood, isolated PBMCs, or DNA extracted from either of those sample types. The chain was built from TRBV5-5 and TRBJ2-2; TRBD1 is possibly the D segment (6 matching bases). This TCR was sampled from a man in his 60s with acute or convalescent COVID-19. Sequenced: peripheral blood. The CDR3 corresponds to CASSNGQFTGELFF. In nucleotides, the sequence is TGTGCCAGCAGCAACGGACAGTTCACCGGGGAGCTGTTTTTT.